The entry below describes one T cell receptor (beta chain). The record originates from a study of blood T cell repertoires in COVID-19. Turning to the study itself: The United States, Italy and Spain provided the acute and convalescent COVID-19 samples.

CDR1 LGHDT and CDR2 YNNKEL come from the germline V gene (reference sequence). The V and J ends lost 2 bases and 4 bases respectively, with 24 bases between them. The CDR3 totals 18 residues. Living in 25 or so US areas, the participants were between about 18 and 100 years of age. Donors of Cohort 3 who recovered were those that had two negative PCRs, clearance, or symptom resolution. In the study's own analysis: Nucleated cell number was recorded as an estimate derived from reference gene primer amplification. Libraries were prepared by immunoSEQ multiplex PCR; TCRdb keeps only in-frame clonotypes and omits some of them. V, J and clone size are those of that table, while D and trimming were read from the DNA. The sample has a few hundred thousand clones, roughly 91% seen once; the top ten hold approximately 9.5%.

The chain has TRBV3-1 (or the pseudogene TRBV3-2) and TRBJ2-7; D is unresolved. The receptor's source is a middle-aged man who had recovered from COVID-19. Sequenced material: PBMCs or T cells enriched from blood (not recorded which). CDR3 DNA: TGTGCCAGCAGCCAAAATCCTGCGTCGGCAGGCCAACCTTACGAGCAGTACTTC. It is translated as CASSQNPASAGQPYEQYF.